This T cell receptor beta chain was retrieved from a study of shared T cell receptors in the human thymus (dated by TCRdb to the early 2020s). Broadly, across the study: The study investigated the way shared, self-reactive T-cell receptor alpha chains are produced in the human thymus.

Receptors were amplified or captured by the immunoSEQ multiplex PCR assay. TCRdb took this table from immuneACCESS and kept in-frame rearrangements with V and J called. Such tables lack part of the clones; where checked against another copy, unresolved V genes explain under half of the gap, and the rest is unexplained. In all, the sample holds over 450,000 clones, and approximately 80% of those were seen once. Of the sample, about 0.013% falls within the top ten clones. V ends up 6 bases short and J 0 bases short, with an unmatched junction base count of 5. From the cysteine up to the phenylalanine, the CDR3 has a length of 15 residues. Solely the CDR3 DNA is kept, with 45 bases framed from the first base. Based on the germline V gene (reference sequence), the CDR1 and CDR2 sequences are LNHNV and YYDKDF. This clone was found once. Its target antigen remains unknown. Per-base qualities were not stored, and no clone one base away is much larger.

This same sample was also taken into another study, of human thymus T cells. The second study, in turn, reports: The donors were immunologically healthy infants in Finland who had open corrective cardiac surgery for congenital heart defects. Thymus tissue was collected as surgical resects that were removed during corrective cardiac surgery. Both the thymic and the peripheral blood repertoires appeared to show biased V and J gene segment usage. The related research reported highly overlapping thymic TCR repertoires among unrelated individuals. The study characterized TCR alpha and beta repertoires from about 8 infant thymus samples and a few related peripheral blood samples. Donor ages ranged from 7 to 244 days, and the cohort comprised six male and two female infants. Thymocytes were mechanically released from the tissue and were stored as pellets of roughly 10-32 million cells at -70 degrees C. A QIAsymphony instrument was used to extract genomic DNA from frozen cell pellets. The immunoSEQ multiplex PCR assay was used to amplify the TCRB and TCRAD loci from a standardized quantity of quality-controlled genomic DNA. The amplicons spanned the V(D)J region and were long enough to cover the CDR3 and allow V and J genes to be identified. The commercial immunoSEQ service was used to sequence amplicons on an Illumina platform. Primer bias and sequencing errors were corrected using previously described methods, and TCRAD and TCRB definitions followed the IMGT database. Repertoires were analysed with immunoSEQ Analyzer 3.0 and VDJTools, covering basic statistics, V/J segment usage, diversity estimates, rarefaction and pairwise overlap. Diversity was estimated using the Chao1, ChaoE, Efron-Thisted, Shannon and inverse Simpson indices, and was also estimated on datasets down-sampled to the size of the smallest sample. Repertoire overlap used strict matching of CDR3 nucleotide sequence, V gene and J gene, with Jaccard-based multidimensional scaling clustering. On average, thymus samples yielded 750,000 to 1,000,000 unique TCRB clonotypes, whereas blood samples yielded 75,000 to 95,000.

Sequenced input: thymocytes. The chain employs TRBV15 and TRBJ2-7; 10 bases in the junction line up with TRBD1. This TCR was recovered from a boy younger than two with a congenital heart defect. Donor details come from another sample of the same person, matched by shared clones. The CDR3 reads CATSADRGPSYEQYF. The nucleotide sequence reads TGTGCCACCAGTGCAGACAGGGGGCCCTCCTACGAGCAGTACTTC. The CDR3 plus the reference TRBV15 and TRBJ2-7 genes for the other parts give the full variable domain: DAMVIQNPRYQVTQFGKPVTLSCSQTLNHNVMYWYQQKSSQAPKLLFHYYDKDFNNEADTPDNFQSRRPNTSFCFLDIRSPGLGDTAMYLCATSADRGPSYEQYFGPGTRLTVT.